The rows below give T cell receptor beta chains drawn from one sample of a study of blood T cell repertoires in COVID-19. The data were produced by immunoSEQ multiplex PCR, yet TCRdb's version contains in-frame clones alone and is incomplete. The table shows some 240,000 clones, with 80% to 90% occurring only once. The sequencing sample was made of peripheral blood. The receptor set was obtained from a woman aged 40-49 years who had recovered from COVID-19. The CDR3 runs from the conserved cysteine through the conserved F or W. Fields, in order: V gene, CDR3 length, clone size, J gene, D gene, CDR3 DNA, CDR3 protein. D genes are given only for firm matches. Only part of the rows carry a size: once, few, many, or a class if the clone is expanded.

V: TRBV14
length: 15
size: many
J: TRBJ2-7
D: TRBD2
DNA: TGTGCCAGCAGCCACCTTCTAACAGGCGGGAGGGAGCAGTACTTC
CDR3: CASSHLLTGGREQYF

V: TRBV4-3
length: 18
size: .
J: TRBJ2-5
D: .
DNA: TGCGCCAGCAGCCAAGTGTTCGGTAACCAGGGCAGGGCGGAGACCCAGTACTTC
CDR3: CASSQVFGNQGRAETQYF

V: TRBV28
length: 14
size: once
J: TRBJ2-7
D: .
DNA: TGTGCCAGCAGTTTAGGGAGAACCCTCTACGAGCAGTACTTC
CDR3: CASSLGRTLYEQYF

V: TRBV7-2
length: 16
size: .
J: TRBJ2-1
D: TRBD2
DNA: TGTGCCAGCAGCTTAGGGAGCGGGGGGTCCTACAATGAGCAGTTCTTC
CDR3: CASSLGSGGSYNEQFF

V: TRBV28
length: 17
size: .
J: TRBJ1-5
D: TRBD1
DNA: TGTGCCAGCAGTGGCAGACAGGGTTTTTTAGTCCCCTCGCCCCAGCATTTT
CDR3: CASSGRQGFLVPSPQHF

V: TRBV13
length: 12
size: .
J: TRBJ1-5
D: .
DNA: TGTGCCAGCAGCATACGGGGGAAGGACCAGCATTTT
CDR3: CASSIRGKDQHF

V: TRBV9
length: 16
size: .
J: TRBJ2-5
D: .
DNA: TGTGCCAGCAGCGTAGGTTGGGGGGGGGCCGGAGAGACCCAGTACTTC
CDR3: CASSVGWGGAGETQYF

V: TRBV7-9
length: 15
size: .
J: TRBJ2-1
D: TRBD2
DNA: TGTGCCAGCACCCAGATCGGGGGGAGCTACAATGAGCAGTTCTTC
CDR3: CASTQIGGSYNEQFF

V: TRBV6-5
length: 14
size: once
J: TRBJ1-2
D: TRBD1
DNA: TGTGCCAGCAGTTACTCACAGGGGAACTATGGCTACACCTTC
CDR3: CASSYSQGNYGYTF

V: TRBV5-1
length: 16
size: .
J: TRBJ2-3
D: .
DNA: TGCGCCAGCAGAAGATTAGCGGATCTGAGCACAGATACGCAGTATTTT
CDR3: CASRRLADLSTDTQYF

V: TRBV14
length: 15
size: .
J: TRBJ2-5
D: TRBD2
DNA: TGTGCCAGCAGCCGACTAGCGGGGGGGTTTGAGACCCAGTACTTC
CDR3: CASSRLAGGFETQYF

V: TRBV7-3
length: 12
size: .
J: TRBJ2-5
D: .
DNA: TGTGCCAGCAGCTCCGGCGGTGAGACCCAGTACTTC
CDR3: CASSSGGETQYF

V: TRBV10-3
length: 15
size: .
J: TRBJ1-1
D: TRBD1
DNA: TGTGCCATCAGTGAGTCGCAGGGGGTAGAAGCTGAAGCTTTCTTT
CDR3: CAISESQGVEAEAFF

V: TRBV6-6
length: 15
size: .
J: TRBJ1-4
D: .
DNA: TGTGCCAGCAGTTACAGTGGGCGGAGGAATGAAAAACTGTTTTTT
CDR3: CASSYSGRRNEKLFF

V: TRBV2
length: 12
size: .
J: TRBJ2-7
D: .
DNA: TGTGCCAGCAGTGATAAAACCTACGAGCAGTACTTC
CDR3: CASSDKTYEQYF